This is a list of T cell receptor beta chains from one sample in a study of OX40 agonist ivuxolimab in advanced cancers. The method was immunoSEQ multiplex PCR; TCRdb's version includes in-frame clones alone and lacks a portion of them. The profile covers 75,000 to 100,000 clones, with about 91% appearing a single time and 0.3% to 0.4% taken by the ten largest. The sequencing used CD4+ or CD8+ T cells sorted from blood, collected in a trial of the OX40 agonist ivuxolimab. The receptors shown here come from an adult with an advanced solid tumor such as melanoma, head and neck, liver or kidney cancer. CDR3s include the opening cysteine and the closing phenylalanine or tryptophan. The D gene is left open where the match is weak. Clone size is given for some rows only: seen once, a few or many times, or a class if the clone is expanded.

.	.	TRBV15	TRBJ2-3	TGTGCCACCAGCAGAGGGAGCCAGACCACAGATACGCAGTATTTT	CATSRGSQTTDTQYF
.	.	TRBV11-3	TRBJ2-2	TGTGCCAGCAGCTTATCCGTTCGGACCGGGGAGCTGTTTTTT	CASSLSVRTGELFF
TRBD1	.	TRBV5-6	TRBJ2-1	TGTGCCAGCAGCTTGGTCGGGGACAGGGGAAGGGAGTTCTTC	CASSLVGDRGREFF
.	.	TRBV4-1	TRBJ1-2	TGCGCCAGCAGCCTAGTACCGGACAGTCTCTATGGCTACACCTTC	CASSLVPDSLYGYTF
TRBD1	once	TRBV19	TRBJ2-7	TGTGCCAGTAGTCCTGCGCCCCTCGTGGGGACAGAGACCTACGAGCAGTACTTC	CASSPAPLVGTETYEQYF
.	.	TRBV5-4	TRBJ2-1	TGTGCCAGCAGCTTGCCCCGCAATGAGCAGTTCTTC	CASSLPRNEQFF
TRBD1	once	TRBV18	TRBJ1-5	TGTGCCAGCTCCTTTGGACAGGGGAACAATCAGCCCCAGCATTTT	CASSFGQGNNQPQHF
.	.	TRBV28	TRBJ2-1	TGTGCCGGCAGTCTCCCTCAAGACAATGAGCAGTTCTTC	CAGSLPQDNEQFF
.	.	TRBV4-1	TRBJ1-5	TGCGCCAGCAGCCCTAGGCAGCTTAGCAATCAGCCCCAGCATTTT	CASSPRQLSNQPQHF
.	.	TRBV7-9	TRBJ2-7	TGTGCCAGCAGCCGACTGGGGGCGGGATACGGCTACGAGCAGTACTTC	CASSRLGAGYGYEQYF
TRBD2	.	TRBV4-2	TRBJ2-1	TGTGCCAGCAGTGGAGGGACTAGCGGGAGCAATGAGCAGTTCTTC	CASSGGTSGSNEQFF
.	.	TRBV7-3	TRBJ2-2	TGTGCCAGCAGCTTAAGTCCAGGGGACACCGGGGAGCTGTTTTTT	CASSLSPGDTGELFF
.	few	TRBV7-2	TRBJ2-1	TGTGCCAGCAGCTTAGCGCTACTAGCATGGAATGAGCAGTTCTTC	CASSLALLAWNEQFF
.	.	TRBV4-2	TRBJ2-7	TGTGCCAGCAGCCTAGACCGCTCTAGGGTATACGAGCAGTACTTC	CASSLDRSRVYEQYF
.	.	TRBV11-2	TRBJ2-7	TGTGCCAGCAGCTTAGGAAAGGGTAGGAGCTCCTACGAGCAGTACTTC	CASSLGKGRSSYEQYF
.	.	TRBV7-8	TRBJ2-3	TGTGCCAGCAGCTGGCCGGGACTGGGAAGCACAGATACGCAGTATTTT	CASSWPGLGSTDTQYF
.	.	TRBV7-2	TRBJ2-7	TGTGCCAGCAGCTTAGTAGGGTACGAGCAGTACTTC	CASSLVGYEQYF
.	.	TRBV19	TRBJ1-1	TGTGCCAGTAGTACGACAAGTAGGACGAACACTGAAGCTTTCTTT	CASSTTSRTNTEAFF
TRBD1	.	TRBV6-5	TRBJ1-4	TGTGCCAGCAGTTTACAGGGGAGTGAAAAACTGTTTTTT	CASSLQGSEKLFF
TRBD2	.	TRBV28	TRBJ2-7	TGTGCCAGCAGTTCCCCGGGACTAGCGGGGGCCTCCTACGAGCAGTACTTC	CASSSPGLAGASYEQYF
.	.	TRBV19	TRBJ1-5	TGTGCCAGTAGTATTCGGGGGCCGGGCAATCAGCCCCAGCATTTT	CASSIRGPGNQPQHF
.	.	TRBV6-5	TRBJ2-7	TGTGCCAGCAGTATCTGGGCCTACGAGCAGTACTTC	CASSIWAYEQYF
.	once	TRBV7-2	TRBJ2-2	TGTGCCAGCAGCTTACAGGTGATTCCCACCGGGGAGCTGTTTTTT	CASSLQVIPTGELFF
.	once	TRBV28	TRBJ2-3	TGTGCCAGCAGTCTGCCCGGGGGCGCAGATACGCAGTATTTT	CASSLPGGADTQYF
.	.	TRBV5-4	TRBJ1-2	TGTGCCAGCAGCTTAAGCAGGCTTAACTATGGCTACACCTTC	CASSLSRLNYGYTF
.	few	TRBV11-2	TRBJ1-2	TGTGCCAGCAGCTTAGTTAGGACTTCTAACTATGGCTACACCTTC	CASSLVRTSNYGYTF
.	.	TRBV28	TRBJ1-5	TGTGCCAGCAGTTTAGCAGGGTCGAGGGATCAGCCCCAGCATTTT	CASSLAGSRDQPQHF
TRBD1	.	TRBV5-4	TRBJ1-5	TGTGCCAGCAGCCAAGTACCGGGACAGGGAGGAGCGGACAATCAGCCCCAGCATTTT	CASSQVPGQGGADNQPQHF
.	.	TRBV27	TRBJ2-7	TGTGCCAGCAGTGATAGAGGATTAGCAACCTACGAGCAGTACTTC	CASSDRGLATYEQYF
TRBD1	.	TRBV7-2	TRBJ2-1	TGTGCCAGCAGCGGGCGGACAGGGGACAATGAGCAGTTCTTC	CASSGRTGDNEQFF
TRBD2	.	TRBV4-2	TRBJ2-1	TGTGCCAGCAGCCCACGCCTACTAGCGAGCTCCTACAATGAGCAGTTCTTC	CASSPRLLASSYNEQFF
.	.	TRBV5-6	TRBJ1-5	TGTGCCAGCAGCCTAAACAGGGTTCAGCCCCAGCATTTT	CASSLNRVQPQHF
.	.	TRBV29-1	TRBJ2-5	TGCAGCGGGTATAGCGGTCAAGAGACCCAGTACTTC	CSGYSGQETQYF
.	.	TRBV11-3	TRBJ2-3	TGTGCCAGCAGCTTTGGGGCAGGAACATCAGATACGCAGTATTTT	CASSFGAGTSDTQYF
TRBD2	once	TRBV4-3	TRBJ2-1	TGCGCCAGCAGCCAAGATTTCTCGGGGACTACCCAGTTCTTC	CASSQDFSGTTQFF
.	.	TRBV28	TRBJ2-6	TGTGCCAGCAGGTATAGACAGAACCTCCTGACTTTC	CASRYRQNLLTF
.	.	TRBV5-6	TRBJ2-1	TGTGCCAGCAGCCAAGCCCCCGCGGGCTACAATGAGCAGTTCTTC	CASSQAPAGYNEQFF
.	.	TRBV7-9	TRBJ2-7	TGTGCCAGCAGCTCAAGCGGCAGCACCTACGAGCAGTACTTC	CASSSSGSTYEQYF
TRBD1	.	TRBV13	TRBJ1-2	TGTGCCAGCAGCTTAGAGACAGGGGAGGTGTTAGGCTACACCTTC	CASSLETGEVLGYTF
.	.	TRBV7-2	TRBJ2-3	TGTGCCAGCAGCTTAGTGACCCGAGGGGGCACAGATACGCAGTATTTT	CASSLVTRGGTDTQYF
TRBD1	.	TRBV30	TRBJ1-4	TGTGCCTATGGACAGGGGAGACGACTGTTTTTT	CAYGQGRRLFF
.	once	TRBV6-5	TRBJ2-3	TGTGCCAGCAGTTACCCCGGGGCAGATACGCAGTATTTT	CASSYPGADTQYF
.	.	TRBV11-2	TRBJ2-7	TGTGCCAGCACCTTAGGGGGTAGCGTGTGGTACGAGCAGTACTTC	CASTLGGSVWYEQYF
.	few	TRBV7-2	TRBJ2-2	TGTGCCAGCAGCTGGAACACCGGGGAGCTGTTTTTT	CASSWNTGELFF
.	once	TRBV6-1	TRBJ1-1	TGTGCCAGCAGGACAGTGGGGAACACTGAAGCTTTCTTT	CASRTVGNTEAFF
.	.	TRBV18	TRBJ2-7	TGTGCCAGCTCACCAGGAGACGAGCAGTACTTC	CASSPGDEQYF
.	.	TRBV5-1	TRBJ2-3	TGCGCCAGCAGCTTGGGTGGACAAGATACGCAGTATTTT	CASSLGGQDTQYF
TRBD1	.	TRBV30	TRBJ1-5	TGTGCCTGGGGACAGGAGGGCAATCAGCCCCAGCATTTT	CAWGQEGNQPQHF
.	.	TRBV6-6	TRBJ2-7	TGTGCCAGCTTGAAGGACTACGAGCAGTACTTC	CASLKDYEQYF